This T cell receptor beta chain came from a study of blood T cell repertoires in COVID-19. The protocol was immunoSEQ multiplex PCR, while the TCRdb copy is restricted to in-frame clones and leaves out a portion. The sample consists of roughly 72,000 clones, more than 65% of them appearing once. The CDR3 loop spans 15 amino acids. Deletions cut 6 bases from V and 2 bases from J, with 19 bases between. The germline V gene has CDR1 GTSNPN and CDR2 SVGIG (reference sequence). This clone came up once. The sequencing input was peripheral blood. The chain combines TRBV30 with TRBJ1-2; maybe TRBD1 (6 bases). This TCR came from a woman over 75 with active or convalescent COVID-19. DNA of the CDR3: TGTGCCTGCGCCACCTACCGGGACACGAACTATGGCTACACCTTC. It translates to CACATYRDTNYGYTF. Full variable domain (missing parts from reference TRBV30 and TRBJ1-2): SQTIHQWPATLVQPVGSPLSLECTVEGTSNPNLYWYRQAAGRGLQLLFYSVGIGQISSEVPQNLSASRPQDRQFILSSKKLLLSDSGFYLCACATYRDTNYGYTFGSGTRLTVV.